The TCR beta chain under discussion was sequenced for a study of blood T cell repertoires in COVID-19. Study summary: Both acute and convalescent COVID-19 samples were obtained from the United States, Italy and Spain. In each case, the material was cDNA or gDNA derived from T cells, B-cell-depleted T cells, or PBMCs.

Repertoires were generated with immunoSEQ multiplex PCR, while TCRdb's copy carries only in-frame clones and drops some. This table holds a few hundred thousand clones, approximately 91% found once. CDR3 length: 14 residues. V lost 5 bases and J 6 bases, leaving 14 bases between the germline ends. The germline CDR1 and CDR2 sequences are LNHDA and SQIVND (reference sequence). Material for sequencing was peripheral blood. The TCR comes from a woman in her 40s who had recovered from COVID-19. V usage is TRBV19 and J usage is TRBJ1-5; possible D gene TRBD1, 6 bases. The CDR3 DNA sequence: TGTGCCAGTAGTCCTGGGGGCGCGGGTCAGCCCCAGCATTTT. Translating gives CASSPGGAGQPQHF.